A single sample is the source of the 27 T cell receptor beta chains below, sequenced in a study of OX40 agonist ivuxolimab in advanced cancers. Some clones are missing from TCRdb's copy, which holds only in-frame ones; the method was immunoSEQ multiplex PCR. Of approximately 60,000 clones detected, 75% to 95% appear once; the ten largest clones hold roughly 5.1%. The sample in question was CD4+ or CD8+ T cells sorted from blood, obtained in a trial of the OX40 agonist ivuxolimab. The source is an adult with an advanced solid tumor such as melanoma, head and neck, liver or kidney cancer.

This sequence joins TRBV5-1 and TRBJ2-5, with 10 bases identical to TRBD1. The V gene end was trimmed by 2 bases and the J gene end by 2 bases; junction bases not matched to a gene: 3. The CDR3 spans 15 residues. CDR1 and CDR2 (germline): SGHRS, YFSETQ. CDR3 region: CASSLGTGVQETQYF. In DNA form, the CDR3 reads TGCGCCAGCAGCTTAGGGACAGGGGTTCAAGAGACCCAGTACTTC.

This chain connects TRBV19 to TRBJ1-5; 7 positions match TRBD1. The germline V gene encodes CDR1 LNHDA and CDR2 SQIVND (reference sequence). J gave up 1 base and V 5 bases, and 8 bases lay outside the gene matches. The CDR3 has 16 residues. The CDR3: CASSGGAGQSNQPQHF. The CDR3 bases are TGTGCCAGTAGTGGGGGGGCGGGACAGAGCAATCAGCCCCAGCATTTT.

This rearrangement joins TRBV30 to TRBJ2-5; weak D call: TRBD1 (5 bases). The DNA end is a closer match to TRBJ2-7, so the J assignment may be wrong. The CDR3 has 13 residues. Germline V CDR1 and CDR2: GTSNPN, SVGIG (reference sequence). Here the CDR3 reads CAGTRELSYEQYF. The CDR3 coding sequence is TGTGCCGGAACCAGGGAACTATCCTACGAGCAGTACTTC.

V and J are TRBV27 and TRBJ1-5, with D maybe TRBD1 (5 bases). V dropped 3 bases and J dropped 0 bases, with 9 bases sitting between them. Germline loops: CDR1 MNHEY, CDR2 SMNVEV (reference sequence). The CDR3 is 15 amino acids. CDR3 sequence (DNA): TGTGCCAGCAGTTTTGTCGGGGGTAGCAATCAGCCCCAGCATTTT. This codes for CASSFVGGSNQPQHF.

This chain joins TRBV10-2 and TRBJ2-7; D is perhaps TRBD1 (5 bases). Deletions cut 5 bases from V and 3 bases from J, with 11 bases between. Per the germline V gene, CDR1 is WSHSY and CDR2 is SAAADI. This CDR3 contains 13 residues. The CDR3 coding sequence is TGCGCCAGCAGTCAGGGCGTGAACTACGAGCAGTACTTC. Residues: CASSQGVNYEQYF.

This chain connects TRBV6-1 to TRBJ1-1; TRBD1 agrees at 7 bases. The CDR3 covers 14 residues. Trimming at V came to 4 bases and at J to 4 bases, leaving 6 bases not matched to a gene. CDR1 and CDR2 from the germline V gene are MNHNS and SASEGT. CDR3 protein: CASSVDRVVTEAFF. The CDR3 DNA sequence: TGTGCCAGCAGTGTTGACAGGGTAGTCACTGAAGCTTTCTTT.

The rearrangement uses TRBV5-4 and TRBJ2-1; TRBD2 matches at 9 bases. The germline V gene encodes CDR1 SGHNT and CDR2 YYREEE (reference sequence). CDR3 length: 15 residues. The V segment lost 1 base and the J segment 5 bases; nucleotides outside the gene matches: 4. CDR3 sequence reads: CASSLRAGGNNEQFF. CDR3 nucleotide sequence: TGTGCCAGCAGCTTGAGGGCGGGAGGGAACAATGAGCAGTTCTTC.

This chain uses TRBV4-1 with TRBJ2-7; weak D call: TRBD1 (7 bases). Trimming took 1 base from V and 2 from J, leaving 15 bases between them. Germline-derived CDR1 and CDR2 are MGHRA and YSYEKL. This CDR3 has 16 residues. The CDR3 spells CASSQAGGTATYEQYF. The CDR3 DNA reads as TGCGCCAGCAGCCAAGCAGGGGGGACAGCTACCTACGAGCAGTACTTC.

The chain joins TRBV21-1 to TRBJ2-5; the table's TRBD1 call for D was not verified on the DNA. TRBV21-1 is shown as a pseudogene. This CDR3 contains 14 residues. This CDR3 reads CASSTRGQEETQYF. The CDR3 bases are TGTGCCAGCAGCACCCGGGGACAGGAAGAGACCCAGTACTTC.

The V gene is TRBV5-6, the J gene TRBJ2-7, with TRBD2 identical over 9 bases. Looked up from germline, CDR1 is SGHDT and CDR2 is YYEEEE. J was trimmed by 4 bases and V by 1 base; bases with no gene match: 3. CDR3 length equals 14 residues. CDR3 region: CASSLPSGKYEQYF. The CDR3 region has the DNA TGTGCCAGCAGCTTGCCTAGCGGGAAATACGAGCAGTACTTC.

The CDR3 coding sequence is TGTGCCAGCACCTCCGGGACAGGGGTCCAAGAGACCCAGTACTTC. Translated, it gives CASTSGTGVQETQYF. The gene calls are TRBV6-5 and TRBJ2-5, with 10 nucleotides matching TRBD1. The length of the CDR3 is 15 residues. J lost 1 base, V lost 7 bases, and 6 bases had no gene match. The germline V gene has CDR1 MNHEY and CDR2 SVGAGI.

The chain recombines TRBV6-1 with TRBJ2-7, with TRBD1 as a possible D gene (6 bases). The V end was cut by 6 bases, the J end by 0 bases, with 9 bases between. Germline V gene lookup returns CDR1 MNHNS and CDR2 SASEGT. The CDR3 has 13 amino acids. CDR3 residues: CASRGHTSYEQYF. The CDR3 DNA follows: TGTGCCAGCAGGGGACATACCTCCTACGAGCAGTACTTC.

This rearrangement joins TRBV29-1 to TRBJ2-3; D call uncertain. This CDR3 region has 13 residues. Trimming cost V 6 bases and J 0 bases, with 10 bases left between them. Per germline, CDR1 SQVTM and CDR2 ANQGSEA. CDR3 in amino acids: CSVEKPSTDTQYF. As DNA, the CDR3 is TGCAGCGTGGAAAAGCCTAGCACAGATACGCAGTATTTT.

CDR3 loop: CASSPPGRNYGYTF. Here the CDR3 DNA reads TGTGCCAGCAGCCCCCCGGGACGGAACTATGGCTACACCTTC. The V and J genes are TRBV7-8 and TRBJ1-2; TRBD1 might be the D (5 bases). CDR3 size: 14 residues. Germline V lookup: CDR1 SGHVS, CDR2 FQNEAQ. The V end was cut by 5 bases, the J end by 2 bases, with 12 bases between.

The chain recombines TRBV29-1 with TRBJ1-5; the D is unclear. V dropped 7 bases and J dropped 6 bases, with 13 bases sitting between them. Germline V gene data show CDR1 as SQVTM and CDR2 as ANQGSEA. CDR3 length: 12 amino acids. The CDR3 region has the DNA TGCAGCGCGAGGGAGGGCAGTCAGCCCCAGCATTTT. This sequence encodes CSAREGSQPQHF.

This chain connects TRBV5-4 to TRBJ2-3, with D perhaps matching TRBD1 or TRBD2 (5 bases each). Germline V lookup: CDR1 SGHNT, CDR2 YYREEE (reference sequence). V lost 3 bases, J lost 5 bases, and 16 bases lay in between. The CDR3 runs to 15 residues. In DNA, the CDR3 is TGTGCCAGCAGCTCCGGGACGTCCTCCAGAGATACGCAGTATTTT. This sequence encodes CASSSGTSSRDTQYF. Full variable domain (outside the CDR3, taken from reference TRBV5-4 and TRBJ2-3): ETGVTQSPTHLIKTRGQQVTLRCSSQSGHNTVSWYQQALGQGPQFIFQYYREEENGRGNFPPRFSGLQFPNYSSELNVNALELDDSALYLCASSSGTSSRDTQYFGPGTRLTVL.

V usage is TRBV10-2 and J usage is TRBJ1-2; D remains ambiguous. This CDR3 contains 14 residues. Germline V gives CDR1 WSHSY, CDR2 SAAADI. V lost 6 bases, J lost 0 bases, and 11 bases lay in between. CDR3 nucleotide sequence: TGCGCCAGCAGCGACCCGCCCGCTAACTATGGCTACACCTTC. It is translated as CASSDPPANYGYTF.

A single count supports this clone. For the CDR3, the DNA is TGCGCCAGCAGTGAATCCGTAAATCAGCCCCAGCATTTT. As protein: CASSESVNQPQHF. The chain recombines TRBV10-1 with TRBJ1-5; D gene uncertain. The CDR3 is made up of 13 amino acids. CDR1 WNHNN and CDR2 SYGVQD come from the germline V gene (reference sequence). Trimming took off 3 bases at V and 4 bases at J, with 7 bases between the two ends.

The CDR3 here is CASKRIGGEGPQHF. In DNA, the CDR3 is TGTGCCAGCAAAAGAATAGGTGGGGAGGGGCCCCAGCATTTT. The chain has TRBV27 and TRBJ1-5; D unresolved. Trimming shortened V by 7 bases and J by 9 bases, and 19 bases separated the two germline ends. Germline values: CDR1 MNHEY, CDR2 SMNVEV (reference sequence). The CDR3 extends over 14 amino acids.

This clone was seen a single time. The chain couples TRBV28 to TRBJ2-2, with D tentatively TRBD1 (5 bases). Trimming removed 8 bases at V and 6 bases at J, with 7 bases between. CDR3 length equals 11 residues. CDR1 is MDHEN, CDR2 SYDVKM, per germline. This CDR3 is CASGRAGELFF. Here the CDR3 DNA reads TGTGCCAGCGGCAGGGCCGGGGAGCTGTTTTTT.

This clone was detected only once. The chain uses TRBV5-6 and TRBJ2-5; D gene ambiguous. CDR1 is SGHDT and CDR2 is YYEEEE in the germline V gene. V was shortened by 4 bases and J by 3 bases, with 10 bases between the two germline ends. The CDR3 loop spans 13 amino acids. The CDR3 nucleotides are TGTGCCAGCAGCACCCCGACTGAAGAGACCCAGTACTTC. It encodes CASSTPTEETQYF.

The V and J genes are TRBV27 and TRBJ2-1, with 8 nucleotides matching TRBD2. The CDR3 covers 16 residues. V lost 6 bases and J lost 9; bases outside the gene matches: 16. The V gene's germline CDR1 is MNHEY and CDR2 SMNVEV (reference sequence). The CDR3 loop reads CASSPLTSAERIEQFF. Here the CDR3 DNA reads TGTGCCAGCAGCCCTCTGACTAGCGCCGAGAGGATTGAGCAGTTCTTC.

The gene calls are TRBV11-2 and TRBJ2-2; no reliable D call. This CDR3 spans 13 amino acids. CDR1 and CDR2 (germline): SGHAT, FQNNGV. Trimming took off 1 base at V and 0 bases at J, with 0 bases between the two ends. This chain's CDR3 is CASSLANTGELFF. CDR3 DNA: TGTGCCAGCAGCTTAGCGAACACCGGGGAGCTGTTTTTT.

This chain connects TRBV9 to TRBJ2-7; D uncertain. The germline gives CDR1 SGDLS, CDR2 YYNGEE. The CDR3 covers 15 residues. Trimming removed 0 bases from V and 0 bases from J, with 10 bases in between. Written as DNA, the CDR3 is TGTGCCAGCAGCGTAGCTGCAAGGAGCTCCTACGAGCAGTACTTC. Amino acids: CASSVAARSSYEQYF.

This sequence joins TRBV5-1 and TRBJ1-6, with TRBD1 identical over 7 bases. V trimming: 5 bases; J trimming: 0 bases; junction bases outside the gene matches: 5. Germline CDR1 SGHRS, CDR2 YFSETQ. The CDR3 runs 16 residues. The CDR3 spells CASRAQGSSYNSPLHF. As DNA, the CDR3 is TGCGCCAGCAGAGCACAGGGGAGCTCCTATAATTCACCCCTCCACTTT.

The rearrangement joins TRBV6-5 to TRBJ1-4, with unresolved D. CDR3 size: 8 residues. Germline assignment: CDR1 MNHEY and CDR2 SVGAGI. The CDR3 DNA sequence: TGTCCTGCTGAAAAACTGTTTTTT. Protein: CPAEKLFF.

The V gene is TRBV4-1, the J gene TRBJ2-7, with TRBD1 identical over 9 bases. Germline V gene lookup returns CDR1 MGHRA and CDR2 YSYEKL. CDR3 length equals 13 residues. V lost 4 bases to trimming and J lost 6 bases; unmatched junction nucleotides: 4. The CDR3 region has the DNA TGCGCCAGCAGCCGAGGGACAGGGCTCGAGCAGTACTTC. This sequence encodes CASSRGTGLEQYF.